This T cell receptor (beta chain) comes out of a study of CD8 T cells in ankylosing spondylitis. A note on this clonotype: What it recognizes is unknown.

MiXCR was run by TCRdb on the 5' RACE reads, yielding one entry per CDR3 protein. The sample has 200,000 to 300,000 distinct CDR3 sequences; over 30% are singletons. Points from the study as a whole: Prior work had noted some motif variants in reactive arthritis blood and synovial fluid. Seemingly distinctive of ankylosing spondylitis blood was a TCR beta motif formed by eight highly homologous variants. Disease-linked clones displayed a CD8+ phenotype and appeared relatively rarely in peripheral blood.

Trimming took off 4 bases at V and 0 bases at J, with 14 bases between the two ends. CDR1 SGHNT and CDR2 YYREEE come from the germline V gene (reference sequence). The CDR3 length is 16 residues. Sequencing input: blood, either unsorted or a sorted T cell fraction (not recorded which). The TCR was taken from a male donor with ankylosing spondylitis or in good health (not recorded which). The chain is built from TRBV5-4 and TRBJ1-5; no clear D gene. The CDR3 protein is CASSPYLVDSNQPQHF. The CDR3 region has the DNA TGTGCCAGCAGCCCCTATTTAGTAGATAGCAATCAGCCCCAGCATTTT. Full variable domain (outside the CDR3, taken from reference TRBV5-4 and TRBJ1-5): ETGVTQSPTHLIKTRGQQVTLRCSSQSGHNTVSWYQQALGQGPQFIFQYYREEENGRGNFPPRFSGLQFPNYSSELNVNALELDDSALYLCASSPYLVDSNQPQHFGDGTRLSIL.